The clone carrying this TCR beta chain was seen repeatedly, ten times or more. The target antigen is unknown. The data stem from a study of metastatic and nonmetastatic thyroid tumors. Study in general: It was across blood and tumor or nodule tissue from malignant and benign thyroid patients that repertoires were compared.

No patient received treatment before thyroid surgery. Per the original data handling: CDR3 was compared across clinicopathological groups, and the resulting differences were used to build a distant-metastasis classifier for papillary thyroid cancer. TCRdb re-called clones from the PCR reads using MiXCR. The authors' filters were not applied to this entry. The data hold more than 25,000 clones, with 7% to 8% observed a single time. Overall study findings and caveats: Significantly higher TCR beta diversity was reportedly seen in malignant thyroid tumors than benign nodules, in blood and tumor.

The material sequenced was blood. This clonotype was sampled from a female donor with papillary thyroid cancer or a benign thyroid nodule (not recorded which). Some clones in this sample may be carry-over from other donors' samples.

In nucleotides, the CDR3 is TGTGCCAGCAGCCCCGGGACGGTGCGAACCACCGGGGAGCTGTTTTTT. This sequence encodes CASSPGTVRTTGELFF. J is TRBJ2-2 and V is TRBV11-2; D may correspond to TRBD1 or TRBD2 (5 bases each). Germline CDR1 SGHAT, CDR2 FQNNGV. The length of the CDR3 is 16 residues. V shed 5 bases and J shed 4 bases, with 17 bases lying between them.